Shown below are 13 T cell receptor beta chains from a single sample sequenced in a study of T and B cells in COVID-19 patients. TRB was amplified from around 230-520 ng of blood genomic DNA. Multiplex PCR with BIOMED2 TRB-A/B primer pools amplified TRB rearrangements. TCRdb called the multiplex PCR reads again in MiXCR, with one record for every CDR3 protein. The repertoire consists of about 7,100 distinct CDR3 sequences, with 26% occurring once and the leading ten covering 11%. The sequencing input was blood. These receptors were taken from a human donor with active COVID-19.

Within the sample, this clonotype is medium-sized. The chain recombines TRBV6-2 or TRBV6-3 with TRBJ2-1; 10 nucleotides align to TRBD1. This CDR3 region has 18 residues. Germline V lookup: CDR1 MNHEY, CDR2 SVGEGT. With V trimmed by 5 bases and J by 10 bases, 20 bases remained unmatched. This CDR3 reads CASSHDLGTGAQGKEQFF. The CDR3 bases are TGTGCCAGCAGTCATGACCTCGGGACAGGGGCCCAGGGAAAGGAGCAGTTCTTC.

The J gene is TRBJ2-3, the V gene TRBV7-9; a weak D match, TRBD1 (5 bases). The CDR3 runs to 14 residues. Trimming cost V 5 bases and J 2 bases, with 11 bases left between them. Germline CDR1 SEHNR, CDR2 FQNEAQ (reference sequence). The CDR3 loop reads CASSPGYATDTQYF. DNA of the CDR3: TGTGCCAGCAGCCCAGGGTATGCCACAGATACGCAGTATTTT.

The genes are TRBV4-2 and TRBJ2-3, with D possibly matching TRBD2 (6 bases). The CDR3 is 15 residues long. Per germline, CDR1 LGHNA and CDR2 YNFKEQ. V was shortened by 1 base and J by 6 bases, with 14 bases between the two germline ends. Written as DNA, the CDR3 is TGTGCCAGCAGCCAAGTAGGATCCGGAGGGGATACGCAGTATTTT. It translates to CASSQVGSGGDTQYF.

This chain connects TRBV23-1 to TRBJ2-7, with 7 bases identical to TRBD1. TRBV23-1 qualifies as an ORF whose function is uncertain. The CDR3 consists of 16 residues. J was trimmed by 4 bases and V by 4 bases; bases with no gene match: 13. CDR3 coding DNA: TGCGCCAGCAGTCGACACCGGGACAGCCAGAATTACGAGCAGTACTTC. Translated: CASSRHRDSQNYEQYF.

V gene TRBV6-1 combines with J gene TRBJ1-5, with D possibly TRBD1 on 5 matching bases. V lost 7 bases and J 11 bases, leaving 18 bases between the germline ends. The CDR3 consists of 13 residues. The germline V gene has CDR1 MNHNS and CDR2 SASEGT. The CDR3 nucleotides read TGTGCCAGCAACCCCGCGGGACTGGGAGCCCAGCATTTT. Translated: CASNPAGLGAQHF.

This clonotype was detected only a few times. CDR3 sequence reads: CASSPRTSGRFTDTQYF. DNA for the CDR3: TGTGCCAGCAGCCCCCGGACTAGCGGGAGGTTCACAGATACGCAGTATTTT. The chain uses TRBV7-2 and TRBJ2-3; TRBD2 agrees at 14 bases. This CDR3 region has 17 residues. Per germline, CDR1 SGHTA and CDR2 FQGNSA. After removal of 5 bases from V and 2 bases from J, the junction contained 6 bases not matched to a gene.

This clonotype counts as medium-sized. The chain couples TRBV27 to TRBJ2-7; 7 bases fit TRBD2. Germline V gene lookup returns CDR1 MNHEY and CDR2 SMNVEV (reference sequence). J was trimmed by 2 bases and V by 3 bases; bases with no gene match: 10. The CDR3 length is 16 residues. In DNA form, the CDR3 reads TGTGCCAGCAGTTTCGTGCCAGCGGGATCGCCCTACGAGCAGTACTTC. Translated, it gives CASSFVPAGSPYEQYF.

This clonotype is medium-sized within its sample. CDR3 bases: TGTGCCAGCAGTACCACAGGACAGGAGGGGGAGACCCAGTACTTC. Protein product: CASSTTGQEGETQYF. The chain has TRBV27 and TRBJ2-5; possibly TRBD1 for D (7 bases). The V gene's germline CDR1 is MNHEY and CDR2 SMNVEV (reference sequence). The CDR3 is 15 amino acids. V gave up 5 bases and J gave up 5 bases, with 18 bases separating them.

The chain combines TRBV7-2 with TRBJ2-1, with D perhaps TRBD2 (5 bases). Per the germline V gene, CDR1 is SGHTA and CDR2 is FQGNSA. The CDR3 length is 15 residues. Deletions cut 0 bases from V and 2 bases from J, with 8 bases between. The CDR3 is CASSLAGVAYNEQFF. CDR3 coding DNA: TGTGCCAGCAGCTTAGCGGGAGTGGCCTACAATGAGCAGTTCTTC.

The chain carries TRBV6-5 and TRBJ1-4; D is perhaps TRBD1 (5 bases). Trimming cost V 5 bases and J 8 bases, with 18 bases left between them. The CDR3 length is 15 residues. Germline V gene lookup returns CDR1 MNHEY and CDR2 SVGAGI. The CDR3 region has the DNA TGTGCCAGCAGTCTACAAAGGGGCGCTTTGGAAAAACTGTTTTTT. Translation gives CASSLQRGALEKLFF.

This clonotype showed up just a few times. The rearrangement joins TRBV27 to TRBJ1-3, with D possibly TRBD1 on 6 matching bases. V was clipped by 1 base and J by 0 bases, with 10 bases between them. CDR3 length: 16 residues. Germline lookup yields CDR1 MNHEY and CDR2 SMNVEV (reference sequence). The CDR3 DNA reads TGTGCCAGCAGTTTATGGGGGCTCAGCTCTGGAAACACCATATATTTT. Translated: CASSLWGLSSGNTIYF.

The rearrangement uses TRBV5-1 and TRBJ2-1; 8 nucleotides agree with TRBD2. This CDR3 contains 19 residues. Germline assignment: CDR1 SGHRS and CDR2 YFSETQ. Trimming at V came to 7 bases and at J to 2 bases, leaving 20 bases not matched to a gene. This CDR3 reads CASGVPGLVKDRTYNEQFF. The CDR3 coding sequence is TGCGCCAGCGGAGTTCCGGGACTAGTGAAAGACCGGACCTACAATGAGCAGTTCTTC.

This clonotype has a single count. No conserved phenylalanine or tryptophan ends this CDR3, so it is likely a read error. It is unclear where the CDR3 begins or ends on the DNA, so no DNA is shown, and the CDR3 is as TCRdb lists it. The V call is TRBV6-2 or TRBV6-3, the J call TRBJ2-7; the DNA was not compared with TRBD2, the D call given in the table. A total of 8 residues make up the CDR3, ends included. CDR1 is MNHEY, CDR2 SVGEGT, per germline. The CDR3 sequence: CASTELAG.